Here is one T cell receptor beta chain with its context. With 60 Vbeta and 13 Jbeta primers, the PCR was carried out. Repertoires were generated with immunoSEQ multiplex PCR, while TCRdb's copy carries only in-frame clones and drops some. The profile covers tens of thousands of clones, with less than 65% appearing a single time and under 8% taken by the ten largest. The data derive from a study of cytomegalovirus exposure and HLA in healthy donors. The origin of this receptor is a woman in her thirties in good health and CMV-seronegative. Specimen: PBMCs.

The CDR3 loop is CASSQGTGGYNEQFF. CDR3 sequence (DNA): TGCGCCAGCAGCCAAGGGACAGGGGGATACAATGAGCAGTTCTTC. J is TRBJ2-1 and V is TRBV4-3; 10 positions match TRBD1. This CDR3 contains 15 residues. The germline V gene encodes CDR1 LGHNA and CDR2 YSLEER. With 1 base clipped from V and 4 bases from J, the junction kept 1 base outside the gene matches.